This TCR beta chain was found in a study of cytomegalovirus exposure and HLA in healthy donors. Study-wide context: Of some 360 genotyped donors, approximately 84% clustered with self-reported Caucasian donors.

Study-wide points: In an earlier analysis, about 87% or about 30%: the productive usage of most TCR beta V segments.

CDR1 is SNHLY, CDR2 FYNNEI, per germline. V lost 4 bases and J lost 5, with 12 bases in between. The CDR3 runs to 14 residues. On this clone itself: The antigen is undetermined.

This PCR relied on a set of 60 Vbeta primers and 13 Jbeta primers. The data were produced by immunoSEQ multiplex PCR, yet TCRdb's version contains in-frame clones alone and is incomplete. Of about 62,000 clones in the sample, about 81% are singletons; the top ten hold under 6%. The receptor was isolated from a woman aged 25 to 39 in good health and CMV-seronegative. This sequence joins TRBV2 and TRBJ2-1; the D gene is possibly TRBD1 (5 bases). The source material was PBMCs. CDR3 region: CASSGRASDNEQFF. DNA for the CDR3: TGTGCCAGCAGTGGCAGGGCCTCGGACAATGAGCAGTTCTTC.